A selection of T cell receptor beta chains follows, all from one sample in a study of T-cell memory formation after mild COVID-19. Each CDR3 protein gets one entry after TCRdb re-called the 5' RACE reads with MiXCR. The sample carries over 400,000 distinct CDR3 sequences, 20% to 30% recorded once. Sequencing was done on a sample of PBMCs or a T cell subset sorted from them (not recorded which). These receptor sequences come from an adult woman who had mild COVID-19 (a few samples of this study predate the infection). Cell type and time point are not known. Both conserved end residues are part of each CDR3. The D gene is left open where the match is weak. Rows give clone size only sometimes, using once, few, many, or a class for an expanded clone.

TRBV20-1	NA	TRBJ1-5	NA	TGCAGTGCTAGAGTGGGAAACAGGGTTCTGAATCAGCCCCAGCATTTT	CSARVGNRVLNQPQHF
TRBV12-3/TRBV12-4	NA	TRBJ2-6	few	TGTGCCAGCAGTGCGGACATCCGAGGGGTTTCTGGGGCCAACGTCCTGACTTTC	CASSADIRGVSGANVLTF
TRBV3-1	TRBD2	TRBJ2-5	NA	TGTGCCAGCAGCCGCCGGCACGGGAGGGGGTTGGAAGAGACCCAGTACTTC	CASSRRHGRGLEETQYF
TRBV5-1	NA	TRBJ2-5	many	TGCGCCAGCAGCGGAGGGACAGCTCAAGAGACCCAGTACTTC	CASSGGTAQETQYF
TRBV6-5	TRBD1	TRBJ2-2	NA	TGTGCCAGCAGGACGTTAGGGACAGGGCTCACCGGGGAGCTGTTTTTT	CASRTLGTGLTGELFF
TRBV11-2	TRBD2	TRBJ2-3	few	TGTGCCAGCAGCTTCACTAGCGGGGGGACAGATACGCAGTATTTT	CASSFTSGGTDTQYF
TRBV3-1	NA	TRBJ1-2	few	TGTGCCAGCAGCCAGCACCCACACAGGAACTATGGCTACACCTTC	CASSQHPHRNYGYTF
TRBV24-1	NA	TRBJ1-4	NA	TGTGCCACCAGTTCCGACAGAAATGAAAAACTGTTTTTT	CATSSDRNEKLFF
TRBV5-1	NA	TRBJ2-1	NA	TGCGCCAGCAGCCCCGGGACATCCCCTGGGGATGAGCAGTTCTTC	CASSPGTSPGDEQFF
TRBV7-9	TRBD1	TRBJ1-2	NA	TGTGCCTCACAAAGTGCCGGGACAGGGTTCAATGGCTACACCTTC	CASQSAGTGFNGYTF
TRBV20-1	NA	TRBJ2-3	NA	TGCAGTGCGTCGGCGGGGGATACGCAGTATTTT	CSASAGDTQYF
TRBV27	NA	TRBJ2-5	NA	TGTGCCAGCGGGCGAGGTCCACAGGGCGTGATCCAGTACTTC	CASGRGPQGVIQYF
TRBV5-1	NA	TRBJ2-7	NA	TGCGCCAGCAGCGTTGGGATCCACGAGCAGTACTTC	CASSVGIHEQYF
TRBV7-2	NA	TRBJ2-1	NA	TGTGCCAGCAGCCATGAGACAGATACCTCCTACAATGAGCAGTTCTTC	CASSHETDTSYNEQFF
TRBV5-1	TRBD1	TRBJ2-1	few	TGCGCCAGCAGCTTGACAGGGGGCGCCGGGGATGAGCAGTTCTTC	CASSLTGGAGDEQFF
TRBV4-2	NA	TRBJ2-7	few	TGTGCCAGCAGCCAATCGGGGGAGCAGTACTTC	CASSQSGEQYF
TRBV5-6	NA	TRBJ2-2	few	TGTGCCAGCAGCCCGACTACAGGGTTTGCCACCGGGGAGCTGTTTTTT	CASSPTTGFATGELFF
TRBV5-1	TRBD1	TRBJ2-7	many	TGCGCCAGCAGCTCCTCACGGACAGGGCGCTACGAGCAGTACTTC	CASSSSRTGRYEQYF
TRBV6-5	TRBD2	TRBJ2-7	few	TGTGCCAGCAGAACTACTAGCGGGAGAGGACACGAGCAGTACTTC	CASRTTSGRGHEQYF
TRBV2	NA	TRBJ2-2	few	TGTGCCAGCAAGGCCGGCCCCTTCCCCGGGGAGCTGTTTTTT	CASKAGPFPGELFF
TRBV20-1	TRBD1	TRBJ1-6	few	TGCAGTACGACAGGGGGCAATTCACCCCTCCACTTT	CSTTGGNSPLHF
TRBV19	NA	TRBJ2-1	NA	TGTGCCAGTAGTATCAGGGTGGGAGTCGTTGAGCAGTTCTTC	CASSIRVGVVEQFF
TRBV24-1	NA	TRBJ2-1	few	TGTGCCACCAGTGAAGGACGGATGGCAAGCGAGCAGTTCTTC	CATSEGRMASEQFF
TRBV6-6	TRBD1	TRBJ2-1	few	TGTGCCAGCAGTTATAGGACCCGGGACAGGGGCAATGAGCAGTTCTTC	CASSYRTRDRGNEQFF
TRBV5-1	NA	TRBJ1-3	few	TGCGCCAGCAGCTTGCGCCCCGGGAGCTCTGGAAACACCATATATTTT	CASSLRPGSSGNTIYF
TRBV6-1	NA	TRBJ1-1	NA	TGTGCCAGCAGTGTAATAGGGTTGAACACTGAAGCTTTCTTT	CASSVIGLNTEAFF
TRBV5-1	TRBD2	TRBJ2-7	few	TGCGCCAGCAGCGGGAGCGGGAGCGCCTACGAGCAGTACTTC	CASSGSGSAYEQYF
TRBV12-3/TRBV12-4	TRBD2	TRBJ2-5	many	TGTGCCAGCAGTGGACTAGCGGGGGGGCTGGAGACCCAGTACTTC	CASSGLAGGLETQYF
TRBV24-1	TRBD2	TRBJ2-1	few	TGTGCCACCAGTAATCCGGGAGGGCCAGGCTACAATGAGCAGTTCTTC	CATSNPGGPGYNEQFF
TRBV7-9	TRBD1	TRBJ1-1	NA	TGTGCCAGCAGCCCGACAGGGCCCCTTATGAACACTGAAGCTTTCTTT	CASSPTGPLMNTEAFF
TRBV7-3	NA	TRBJ2-2	NA	TGTGCCAGCAGCTTAGTCTATACCGGGGAGCTGTTTTTT	CASSLVYTGELFF
TRBV5-1	NA	TRBJ1-1	few	TGCGCCAGCAGCTTAGCGGGGTTGGGCACTGAAGCTTTCTTT	CASSLAGLGTEAFF
TRBV4-2	NA	TRBJ2-3	few	TGTGCCAGCAGCCAAGTCGGGCCCCCGTACGTAGCCACAGATACGCAGTATTTT	CASSQVGPPYVATDTQYF
TRBV20-1	TRBD2	TRBJ2-1	NA	TGCAGTGCTAGAGACCCTGTGAGCGGGAGTGGAAGAGAGCAGTTCTTC	CSARDPVSGSGREQFF
TRBV23-1	NA	TRBJ2-7	NA	TGCGCCAGCGGGGACTCGCTCCTGGGCTACGAGCAGTACTTC	CASGDSLLGYEQYF
TRBV7-6	TRBD1	TRBJ2-1	NA	TGTGCCAGCAGCCGGGACAGACCGAGCTCCTACAATGAGCAGTTCTTC	CASSRDRPSSYNEQFF
TRBV11-2	TRBD1	TRBJ1-1	few	TGTGCCAGCAGCTCCAGGGGACAGCCGGGGAACACTGAAGCTTTCTTT	CASSSRGQPGNTEAFF
TRBV13	TRBD1	TRBJ2-7	NA	TGTGCCAGCAGCACCCACCCCGGGACAGGCGGTACCGAGCAGTACTTC	CASSTHPGTGGTEQYF
TRBV18	TRBD1	TRBJ2-1	few	TGTGCCAGCTCACCAACAGGGGGCCAGGGCTATGAGCAGTTCTTC	CASSPTGGQGYEQFF
TRBV11-2	TRBD2	TRBJ2-1	NA	TGTGCCAGCAGCTTAATGGGCCAGCGGGGACGTGCGGACGAGCAGTTCTTC	CASSLMGQRGRADEQFF
TRBV4-2	NA	TRBJ1-1	few	TGTGCCAGCAGCCGGGCCACGGAAGGGGACACTGAAGCTTTCTTT	CASSRATEGDTEAFF
TRBV5-1	NA	TRBJ1-1	many	TGCGCCAGCAGCTTGGCTTCGGGGGCAGGGAACACTGAAGCTTTCTTT	CASSLASGAGNTEAFF